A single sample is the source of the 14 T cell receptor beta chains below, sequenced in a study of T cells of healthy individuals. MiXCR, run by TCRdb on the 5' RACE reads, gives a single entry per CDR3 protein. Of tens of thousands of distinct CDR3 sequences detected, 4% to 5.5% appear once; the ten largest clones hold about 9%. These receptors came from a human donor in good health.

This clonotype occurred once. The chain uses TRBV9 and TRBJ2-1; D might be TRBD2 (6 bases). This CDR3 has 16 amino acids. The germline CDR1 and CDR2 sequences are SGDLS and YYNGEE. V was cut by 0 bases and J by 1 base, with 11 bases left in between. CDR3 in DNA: TGTGCCAGCAGCGTAGCTGGGGGGAGGTCCTACAATGAGCAGTTCTTC. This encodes CASSVAGGRSYNEQFF.

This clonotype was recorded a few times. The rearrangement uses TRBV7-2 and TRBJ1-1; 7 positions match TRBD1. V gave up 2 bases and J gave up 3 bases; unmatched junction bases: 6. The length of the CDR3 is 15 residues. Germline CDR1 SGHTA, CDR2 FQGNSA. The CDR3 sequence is CASSLLAGQDTEAFF. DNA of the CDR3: TGTGCCAGCAGCTTACTGGCAGGACAGGACACTGAAGCTTTCTTT.

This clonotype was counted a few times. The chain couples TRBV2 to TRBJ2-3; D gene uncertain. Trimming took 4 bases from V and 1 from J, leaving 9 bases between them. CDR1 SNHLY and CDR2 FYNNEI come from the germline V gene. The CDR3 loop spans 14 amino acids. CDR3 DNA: TGTGCCAGCAGTGTTGGCTCACGCACAGATACGCAGTATTTT. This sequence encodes CASSVGSRTDTQYF.

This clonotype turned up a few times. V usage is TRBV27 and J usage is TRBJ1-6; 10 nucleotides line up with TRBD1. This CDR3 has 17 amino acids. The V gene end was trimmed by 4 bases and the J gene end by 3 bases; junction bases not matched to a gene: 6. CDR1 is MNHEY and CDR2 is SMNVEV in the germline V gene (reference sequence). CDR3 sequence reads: CASSWDRGRGYNSPLHF. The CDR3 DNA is TGTGCCAGCAGTTGGGACAGGGGCAGAGGCTATAATTCACCCCTCCACTTT.

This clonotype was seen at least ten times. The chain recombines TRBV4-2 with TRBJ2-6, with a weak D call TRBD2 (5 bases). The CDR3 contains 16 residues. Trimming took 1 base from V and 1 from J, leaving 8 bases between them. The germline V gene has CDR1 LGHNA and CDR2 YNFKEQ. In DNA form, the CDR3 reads TGTGCCAGCAGCCAAGCAGAGGGTTCTGGGGCCAACGTCCTGACTTTC. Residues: CASSQAEGSGANVLTF.

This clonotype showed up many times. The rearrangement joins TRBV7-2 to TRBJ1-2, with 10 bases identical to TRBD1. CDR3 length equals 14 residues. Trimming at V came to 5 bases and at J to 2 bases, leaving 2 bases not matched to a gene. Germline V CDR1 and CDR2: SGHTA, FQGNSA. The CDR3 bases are TGTGCCAGCAGCCGGACAGGGGGGAACTATGGCTACACCTTC. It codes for CASSRTGGNYGYTF.

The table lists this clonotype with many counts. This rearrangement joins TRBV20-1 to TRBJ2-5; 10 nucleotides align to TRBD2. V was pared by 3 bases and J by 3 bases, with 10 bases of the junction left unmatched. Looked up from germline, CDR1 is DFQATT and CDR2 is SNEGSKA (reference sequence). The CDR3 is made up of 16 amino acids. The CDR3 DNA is TGCAGTGCTAGCGGGGTGGCGCTAGCGGGGGAAGAGACCCAGTACTTC. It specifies CSASGVALAGEETQYF.

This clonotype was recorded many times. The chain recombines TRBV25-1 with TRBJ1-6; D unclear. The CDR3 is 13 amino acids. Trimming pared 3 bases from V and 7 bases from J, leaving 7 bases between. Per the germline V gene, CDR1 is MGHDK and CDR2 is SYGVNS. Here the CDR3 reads CASSEPGNSPLHF. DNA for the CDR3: TGTGCCAGCAGTGAGCCGGGAAATTCACCCCTCCACTTT.

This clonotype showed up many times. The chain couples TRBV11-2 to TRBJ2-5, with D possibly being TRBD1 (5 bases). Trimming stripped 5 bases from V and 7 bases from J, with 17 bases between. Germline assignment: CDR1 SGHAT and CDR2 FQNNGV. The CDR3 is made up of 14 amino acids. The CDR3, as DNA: TGTGCCAGCAGCCCAGATAGGGGAAGGGTGACCCAGTACTTC. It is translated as CASSPDRGRVTQYF.

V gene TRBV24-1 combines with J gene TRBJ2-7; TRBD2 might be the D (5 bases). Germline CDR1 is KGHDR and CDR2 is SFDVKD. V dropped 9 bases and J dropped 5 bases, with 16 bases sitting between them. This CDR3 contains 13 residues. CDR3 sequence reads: CATGPGELNEQYF. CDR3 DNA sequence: TGTGCCACCGGGCCCGGGGAATTGAACGAGCAGTACTTC.

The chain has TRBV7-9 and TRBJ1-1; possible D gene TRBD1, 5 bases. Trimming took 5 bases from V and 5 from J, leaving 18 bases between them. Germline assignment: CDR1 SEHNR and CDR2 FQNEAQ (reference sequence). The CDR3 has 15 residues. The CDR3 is CASSRSGAGRTEAFF. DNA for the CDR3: TGTGCCAGCAGCCGATCTGGCGCGGGACGAACTGAAGCTTTCTTT.

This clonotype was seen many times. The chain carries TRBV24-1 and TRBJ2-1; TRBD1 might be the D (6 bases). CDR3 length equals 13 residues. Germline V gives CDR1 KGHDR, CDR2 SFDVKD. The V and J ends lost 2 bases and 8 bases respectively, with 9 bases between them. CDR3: CATSDSGADEQFF. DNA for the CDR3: TGTGCCACCAGTGATTCAGGGGCCGATGAGCAGTTCTTC.

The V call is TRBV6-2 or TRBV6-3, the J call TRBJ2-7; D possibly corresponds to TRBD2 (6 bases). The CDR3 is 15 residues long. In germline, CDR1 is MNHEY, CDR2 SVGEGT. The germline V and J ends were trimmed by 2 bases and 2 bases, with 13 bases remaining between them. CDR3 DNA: TGTGCCAGCAGTTACGTTTGGGGACTGGCCTACGAGCAGTACTTC. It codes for CASSYVWGLAYEQYF.

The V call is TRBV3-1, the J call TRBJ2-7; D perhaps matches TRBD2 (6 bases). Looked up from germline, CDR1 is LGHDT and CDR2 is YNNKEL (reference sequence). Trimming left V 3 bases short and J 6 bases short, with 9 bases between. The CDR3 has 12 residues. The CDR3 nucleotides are TGTGCCAGCAGCCAGACTAGTTCCGAGCAGTACTTC. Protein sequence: CASSQTSSEQYF.